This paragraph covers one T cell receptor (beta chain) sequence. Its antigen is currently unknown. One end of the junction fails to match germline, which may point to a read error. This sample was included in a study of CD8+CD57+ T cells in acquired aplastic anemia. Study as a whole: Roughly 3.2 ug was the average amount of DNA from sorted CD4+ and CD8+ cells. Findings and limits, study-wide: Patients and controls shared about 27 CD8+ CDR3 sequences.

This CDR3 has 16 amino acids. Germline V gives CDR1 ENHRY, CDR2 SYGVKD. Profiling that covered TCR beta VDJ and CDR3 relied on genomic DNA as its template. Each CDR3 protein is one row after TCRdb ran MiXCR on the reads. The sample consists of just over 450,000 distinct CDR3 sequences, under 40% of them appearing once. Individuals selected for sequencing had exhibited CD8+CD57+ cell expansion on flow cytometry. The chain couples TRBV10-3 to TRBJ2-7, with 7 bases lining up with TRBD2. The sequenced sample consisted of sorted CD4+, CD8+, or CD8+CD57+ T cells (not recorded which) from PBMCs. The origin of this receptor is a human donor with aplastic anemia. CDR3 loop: CASSYSALAQSYEQYF. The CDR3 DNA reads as TGTGCCAGCAGTTACTCCGCACTAGCGCAATCCTACGAGCAGTACTTC.